These T cell receptor beta chains were read from a single sample in a study of early T cells in non-severe SARS-CoV-2 infection. TCRdb re-called the 5' RACE reads through MiXCR, storing one row per CDR3 protein. Of some 87,000 distinct CDR3 sequences listed, 12% are singletons. Specimen: whole blood. The receptors here all came from an adult who was a healthcare worker with PCR-confirmed SARS-CoV-2 infection or an uninfected control (not recorded which). Both conserved end residues are part of each CDR3. The order of the fields is CDR3 protein, D gene, V gene, J gene. A D gene is named only where the DNA matches it firmly.

CASSFPSQETQYF	.	TRBV5-5	TRBJ2-5
CASRGQGAYEQYF	TRBD1	TRBV19	TRBJ2-7
CSAGDRSPGWEQYF	TRBD1	TRBV29-1	TRBJ2-7
CASSTTGESYQETQYF	TRBD1	TRBV9	TRBJ2-5
CASSPTSGGAHEQFF	TRBD2	TRBV6-4	TRBJ2-1
CASSYGRGPQETQYF	TRBD1	TRBV5-4	TRBJ2-5
CASSPLYRGRADTQYF	TRBD1	TRBV7-2	TRBJ2-3
CSAKRAGVASEQYF	TRBD2	TRBV20-1	TRBJ2-7
CASSLAQGNEQFF	.	TRBV12-3/TRBV12-4	TRBJ2-1
CASQGQGGTEAFF	TRBD1	TRBV10-2	TRBJ1-1
CSYKGQGGDNEQFF	.	TRBV29-1	TRBJ2-1
CSARDWDRTAFF	TRBD1	TRBV20-1	TRBJ1-1
CASRGAGSGETQYF	TRBD2	TRBV14	TRBJ2-5
CASRRVLGQPQHF	.	TRBV28	TRBJ1-5
CSARDPLPTGETQYF	.	TRBV20-1	TRBJ2-5
CASSQESNYGYTF	.	TRBV14	TRBJ1-2
CASSLAQGGDEQFF	.	TRBV7-8	TRBJ2-1
CASTRQGYQETQYF	TRBD1	TRBV6-1	TRBJ2-5
CASSLSFSRSRRTGELFF	.	TRBV5-1	TRBJ2-2
CASRFVDRRVSGANVLTF	.	TRBV19	TRBJ2-6
CASSFVGQGAVGANVLTF	TRBD1	TRBV28	TRBJ2-6
CASSVAGGAGELFF	TRBD1	TRBV9	TRBJ2-2
CASSWLGPNEQYF	.	TRBV12-3/TRBV12-4	TRBJ2-7
CSVAGAGETQYF	.	TRBV29-1	TRBJ2-5
CASSPRLSGTSTDTQYF	TRBD2	TRBV3-1	TRBJ2-3
CASSQNPLANEQYF	.	TRBV3-1	TRBJ2-7
CASSLAGYEQFF	.	TRBV5-1	TRBJ2-1
CASAPFRGLSGANVLTF	.	TRBV12-5	TRBJ2-6
CASSGTTRGTEAFF	.	TRBV12-3/TRBV12-4	TRBJ1-1
CASSYRTVNTEAFF	.	TRBV6-5	TRBJ1-1
CASSFLTSGRRTGELFF	TRBD2	TRBV13	TRBJ2-2
CASSPPVPSAGTDTQYF	.	TRBV18	TRBJ2-3
CASSFEGLWDTIYF	.	TRBV12-3/TRBV12-4	TRBJ1-3
CAISGDTNYGYTF	.	TRBV10-3	TRBJ1-2
CASSLTDNQPQHF	.	TRBV12-3/TRBV12-4	TRBJ1-5
CSVATSGGQYEQYF	TRBD2	TRBV29-1	TRBJ2-7
CASTRKVGSEQYF	.	TRBV2	TRBJ2-7
CSASAGGSGANVLTF	TRBD2	TRBV20-1	TRBJ2-6
CASSPGWGARETQYF	.	TRBV11-2	TRBJ2-5
CASSSLGAGANVLTF	.	TRBV5-1	TRBJ2-6
CTSSQGGAGELFF	.	TRBV1	TRBJ2-2
CASSPLTEVYNSPLHF	.	TRBV5-6	TRBJ1-6
CASSEGVLQPQHF	.	TRBV6-1	TRBJ1-5
CATSDLDRASTDTQYF	TRBD1	TRBV24-1	TRBJ2-3
CASSQYPPGEGNQPQHF	.	TRBV4-1	TRBJ1-5
CASSSGQGTGELFF	TRBD1	TRBV5-1	TRBJ2-2
CASSSDSRDVAYEQYF	.	TRBV7-2	TRBJ2-7
CASSKQLGTGELFF	.	TRBV7-2	TRBJ2-2
CASSLAGRQAPTNGGYTF	.	TRBV5-1	TRBJ1-2
CASSFPVGGELFF	.	TRBV28	TRBJ2-2
CASSYSGTGPGYGYTF	.	TRBV6-5	TRBJ1-2